This TCR beta chain was recorded in a study of glioma-infiltrating T cells after dendritic cell vaccination. TCRB CDR3 was amplified from 2 ug genomic DNA or less. Using immunoSEQ multiplex PCR, the repertoire was profiled, and TCRdb retains in-frame clones only, with some absent. Here the sample spans over 70,000 clones, over 70% being singletons. The CDR3 covers 15 residues. Germline CDR1 reads MNHEY; CDR2 reads SVGAGI. Losses at the gene ends were 5 bases for V and 2 bases for J; bases not matched to a gene: 6. J is TRBJ2-7 and V is TRBV6-5; 10 bases are shared with TRBD1. The source material was blood, sampled before dendritic cell vaccination. The TCR sequence derives from a human donor with glioblastoma. This CDR3 is CASSRNGQGAYEQYF. The CDR3 DNA is TGTGCCAGCAGTCGAAACGGACAGGGGGCCTACGAGCAGTACTTC.